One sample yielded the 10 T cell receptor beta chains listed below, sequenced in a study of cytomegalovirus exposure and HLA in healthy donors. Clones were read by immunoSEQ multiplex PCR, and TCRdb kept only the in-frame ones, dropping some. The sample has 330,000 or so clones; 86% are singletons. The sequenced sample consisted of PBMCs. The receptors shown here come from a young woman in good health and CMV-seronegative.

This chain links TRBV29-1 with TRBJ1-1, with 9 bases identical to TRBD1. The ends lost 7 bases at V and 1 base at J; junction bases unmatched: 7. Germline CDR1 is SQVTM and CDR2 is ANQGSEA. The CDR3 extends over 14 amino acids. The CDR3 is CSARTGVANTEAFF. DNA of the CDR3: TGCAGCGCTCGGACAGGGGTGGCGAACACTGAAGCTTTCTTT.

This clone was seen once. The CDR3 coding sequence is TGTGCCAGCAGCTTAGATCTAAGACTAACGGAGACCCAGTACTTC. Amino acid sequence: CASSLDLRLTETQYF. This chain links TRBV11-2 with TRBJ2-5; D is perhaps TRBD2 (5 bases). The CDR3 is made up of 15 amino acids. The V end was cut by 0 bases, the J end by 5 bases, with 13 bases between. CDR1 and CDR2 (germline): SGHAT, FQNNGV.

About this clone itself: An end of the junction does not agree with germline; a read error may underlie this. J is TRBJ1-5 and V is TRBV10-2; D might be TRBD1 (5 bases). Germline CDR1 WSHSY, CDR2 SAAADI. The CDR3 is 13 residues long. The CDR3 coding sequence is TGCGCCAGCAGTGACCAGGGCAAACAGCCCCAGCATTTT. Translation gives CASSDQGKQPQHF.

CDR3 DNA: TGTGCCAGCAGTGTAACTGAAACTAATGAAAAACTGTTTTTT. Protein product: CASSVTETNEKLFF. The V gene is TRBV2, the J gene TRBJ1-4; D gene unclear. The CDR3 is made up of 14 amino acids. Trimming shortened V by 4 bases and J by 1 base, and 7 bases separated the two germline ends. CDR1 is SNHLY, CDR2 FYNNEI, per germline.

The CDR3 DNA reads as TGTGCCAGCAGCAAACGTGCGGGGGCCGCCCCCTACGAGCAGTACTTC. Translating it yields CASSKRAGAAPYEQYF. This chain links TRBV9 with TRBJ2-7; a weak D match, TRBD2 (7 bases). CDR1 is SGDLS, CDR2 YYNGEE, per germline. Trimming removed 4 bases from V and 2 bases from J, with 19 bases in between. The CDR3 is made up of 16 amino acids.

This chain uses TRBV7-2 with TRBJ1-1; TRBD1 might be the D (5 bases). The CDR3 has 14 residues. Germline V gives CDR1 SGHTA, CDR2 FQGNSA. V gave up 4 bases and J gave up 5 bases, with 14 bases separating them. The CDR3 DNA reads TGTGCCAGCAGCTCGCGAGGTCAGGGTACTGAAGCTTTCTTT. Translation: CASSSRGQGTEAFF.

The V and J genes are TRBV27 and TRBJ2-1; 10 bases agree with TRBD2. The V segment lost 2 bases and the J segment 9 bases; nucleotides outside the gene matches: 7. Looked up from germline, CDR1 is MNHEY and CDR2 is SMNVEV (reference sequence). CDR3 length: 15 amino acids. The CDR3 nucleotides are TGTGCCAGCAGTTTACAAGCGGGAGGGTACGGTGAGCAGTTCTTC. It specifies CASSLQAGGYGEQFF.

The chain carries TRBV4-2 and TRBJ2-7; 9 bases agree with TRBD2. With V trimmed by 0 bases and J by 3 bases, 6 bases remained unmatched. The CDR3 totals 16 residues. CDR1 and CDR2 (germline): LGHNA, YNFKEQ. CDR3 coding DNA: TGTGCCAGCAGCCAAGATTTTGGGACTAGCCTCTACGAGCAGTACTTC. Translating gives CASSQDFGTSLYEQYF.

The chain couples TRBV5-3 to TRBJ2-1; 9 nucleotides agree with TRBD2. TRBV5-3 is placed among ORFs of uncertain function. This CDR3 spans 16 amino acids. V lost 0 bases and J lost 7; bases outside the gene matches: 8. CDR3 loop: CARSLAAGGPWNEQFF. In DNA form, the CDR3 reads TGTGCCAGAAGCTTGGCGGCGGGAGGGCCGTGGAATGAGCAGTTCTTC.

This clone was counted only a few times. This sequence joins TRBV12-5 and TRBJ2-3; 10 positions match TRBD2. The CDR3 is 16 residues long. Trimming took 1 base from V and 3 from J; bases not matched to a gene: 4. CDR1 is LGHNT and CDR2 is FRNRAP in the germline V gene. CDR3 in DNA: TGTGCTAGTGGTTTGGGGGGGACTAGCGCTACAGATACGCAGTATTTT. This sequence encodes CASGLGGTSATDTQYF.